The 14 T cell receptor beta chains below come from one sample, sequenced in a study of T cells in tumors after PD-1 blockade (dated by TCRdb to the late 2010s). The receptor library was made with the immunoSEQ multiplex PCR assay. TCRdb took over this immuneACCESS table, retaining in-frame rearrangements with V and J assigned. Such tables are incomplete; in checked studies, under half of the missing clones stem from an unresolved V gene, and the remainder is unexplained. The sample table holds approximately 45,000 clones, of which under 85% were seen once. The biggest ten clones account for about 9.3% of the sample. The sample consisted of PBMCs, taken before anti-PD-1 therapy. All receptors derive from a human donor with advanced basal cell or squamous cell carcinoma (not recorded which).

This chain joins TRBV7-9 and TRBJ1-3; D gene unclear. V gave up 2 bases and J gave up 4 bases, with 15 bases separating them. CDR1 is SEHNR, CDR2 FQNEAQ, per germline (reference sequence). There are 16 residues in the CDR3. CDR3 DNA sequence: TGTGCCAGCAGCTTAAGCTATGCTGAGTGGGGAAACACCATATATTTT. Its protein is CASSLSYAEWGNTIYF.

The chain joins TRBV18 to TRBJ2-7; 10 nucleotides line up with TRBD1. The CDR3 runs 15 residues. V dropped 6 bases and J dropped 5; count of bases not matched to a gene: 10. Germline V gene data show CDR1 as KGHSH and CDR2 as LQKENI. In nucleotides, the CDR3 is TGTGCCAGCTCTTACGCGGGACAGGGGACCCACGAGCAGTACTTC. It codes for CASSYAGQGTHEQYF. Complete variable domain (other parts from reference TRBV18 and TRBJ2-7): NAGVMQNPRHLVRRRGQEARLRCSPMKGHSHVYWYRQLPEEGLKFMVYLQKENIIDESGMPKERFSAEFPKEGPSILRIQQVVRGDSAAYFCASSYAGQGTHEQYFGPGTRLTVT.

V usage is TRBV19 and J usage is TRBJ2-5; a possible D gene is TRBD2 (6 bases). Germline CDR1 is LNHDA and CDR2 is SQIVND (reference sequence). This CDR3 is built from 13 residues. V was pared by 10 bases and J by 2 bases, with 14 bases between. Here the CDR3 DNA reads TGTGCCACCACGCTTGGGGGGCAAGAGACCCAGTACTTC. This gives the protein CATTLGGQETQYF.

This clone was found a few times. The J gene is TRBJ1-5, the V gene TRBV5-6; tentative D call: TRBD1 (5 bases). Germline CDR1 reads SGHDT; CDR2 reads YYEEEE. With 4 bases removed from V and 0 bases from J, the gap between germline ends came to 23 bases. The CDR3 is 19 amino acids. This CDR3 reads CASSLGGGRPPFSNQPQHF. CDR3 nucleotides: TGTGCCAGCAGCCTGGGGGGTGGCAGGCCACCGTTTAGCAATCAGCCCCAGCATTTT. Full variable domain (rest looked up from reference TRBV5-6 and TRBJ1-5): DAGVTQSPTHLIKTRGQQVTLRCSPKSGHDTVSWYQQALGQGPQFIFQYYEEEERQRGNFPDRFSGHQFPNYSSELNVNALLLGDSALYLCASSLGGGRPPFSNQPQHFGDGTRLSIL.

V and J are TRBV24-1 and TRBJ2-2; TRBD2 matches 8 bases. Germline CDR1 KGHDR, CDR2 SFDVKD. The CDR3 extends over 15 amino acids. Trimming at V came to 5 bases and at J to 7 bases, leaving 8 bases not matched to a gene. The CDR3, as DNA: TGTGCCACCAGTGCTTCCACAGCGGGGGTCGGGGAGCTGTTTTTT. It translates to CATSASTAGVGELFF.

CDR3 loop: CASSFGQGADTQYF. DNA of the CDR3: TGTGCCAGTAGTTTCGGACAGGGAGCAGATACGCAGTATTTT. The chain joins TRBV19 to TRBJ2-3; 8 nucleotides match TRBD1. Germline CDR1 and CDR2: LNHDA and SQIVND (reference sequence). The CDR3 loop spans 14 amino acids. After removal of 5 bases from V and 4 bases from J, the junction contained 5 bases not matched to a gene.

The chain recombines TRBV3-1 (or the pseudogene TRBV3-2) with TRBJ2-7; D gene ambiguous. CDR3 size: 12 residues. V gave up 3 bases and J gave up 2 bases, with 5 bases separating them. CDR1 LGHDT and CDR2 YNNKEL come from the germline V gene (reference sequence). Here the CDR3 DNA reads TGTGCCAGCAGCCAGGGTCCCTACGAGCAGTACTTC. Its protein product is CASSQGPYEQYF.

The V and J genes are TRBV2 and TRBJ2-5; D is undetermined. Trimming removed 8 bases at V and 5 bases at J, with 21 bases between. Germline loops: CDR1 SNHLY, CDR2 FYNNEI. The CDR3 runs 15 residues. The DNA of the CDR3 is TGTGCCAGCGGGCGGTGGCGAATTACTGGGGAGACCCAGTACTTC. This translates into CASGRWRITGETQYF.

The chain's CDR3 is CASSQRDRDTEAFF. CDR3 DNA: TGTGCCAGCAGCCAAAGGGACAGGGACACTGAAGCTTTCTTT. The chain links TRBV3-1 (or the pseudogene TRBV3-2) to TRBJ1-1; 9 bases match TRBD1. CDR3 length: 14 residues. Trimming cost V 2 bases and J 3 bases; bases outside gene matches: 1. Germline CDR1 and CDR2: LGHDT and YNNKEL (reference sequence).

This clone was counted a few times. The chain carries TRBV4-2 and TRBJ2-2; weak D call: TRBD1 (6 bases). Germline CDR1 is LGHNA and CDR2 is YNFKEQ. The CDR3 runs 21 residues. V lost 4 bases and J 3 bases, leaving 30 bases between the germline ends. Written as DNA, the CDR3 is TGTGCCAGCAGCCTCCACCCGCGTTATTACACAGGGTCATTCGACACCGGGGAGCTGTTTTTT. Amino acids: CASSLHPRYYTGSFDTGELFF.

V gene TRBV27 combines with J gene TRBJ2-7; D gene uncertain. The CDR3 runs 14 residues. CDR1 and CDR2 from the germline V gene are MNHEY and SMNVEV (reference sequence). V lost 5 bases, J lost 0 bases, and 11 bases lay in between. The CDR3 nucleotides read TGTGCCAGCAGTCCCCTTTGGGGCTCCTACGAGCAGTACTTC. Residues: CASSPLWGSYEQYF.

This chain links TRBV5-6 with TRBJ1-1, with no clear D. Germline V lookup: CDR1 SGHDT, CDR2 YYEEEE. The length of the CDR3 is 17 residues. V gave up 4 bases and J gave up 1 base, with 20 bases separating them. CDR3 DNA sequence: TGTGCCAGCAGCCCCAGGTCCCATCGAAATCAGAACACTGAAGCTTTCTTT. Protein product: CASSPRSHRNQNTEAFF.

The chain has TRBV10-1 and TRBJ2-1; D not resolved. Trimming took 5 bases from V and 9 from J, leaving 14 bases between them. From germline, CDR1 is WNHNN and CDR2 SYGVQD (reference sequence). This CDR3 is 13 amino acids long. CDR3 nucleotide sequence: TGCGCCAGCAGTCCTCCACTTTCTCCTGAGCAGTTCTTC. It translates to CASSPPLSPEQFF.

This clone was counted between two and nine times. The V call is TRBV2, the J call TRBJ1-1; possibly TRBD1 for D (5 bases). Trimming left V 4 bases short and J 4 bases short, with 22 bases between. Germline V gene sequence: CDR1 SNHLY, CDR2 FYNNEI. The CDR3 sequence is 17 residues long. CDR3 DNA sequence: TGTGCCAGCAGTGTATTCGGGGGGAGGGGATCCAGCACTGAAGCTTTCTTT. Translating gives CASSVFGGRGSSTEAFF.